The 26 T cell receptor beta chains listed next were all sequenced from one sample in a study of response to subunit inactivated influenza vaccine. TCRdb fed the RT-PCR reads into MiXCR, producing one record per CDR3 protein. The sample consists of 800,000 to 1,000,000 distinct CDR3 sequences, 21% of them appearing once. The sequenced sample was PBMCs from blood, obtained more than 4 days after vaccination. These receptors were collected from a man aged 50 to 59 who received an inactivated influenza vaccine.

The chain joins TRBV5-4 to TRBJ2-7; D gene ambiguous. This CDR3 contains 13 residues. V was clipped by 0 bases and J by 6 bases, with 10 bases between them. CDR1 SGHNT and CDR2 YYREEE come from the germline V gene (reference sequence). CDR3 residues: CASSLGQDREQYF. CDR3 nucleotide sequence: TGTGCCAGCAGCTTGGGGCAGGACCGCGAGCAGTACTTC.

The chain uses TRBV28 and TRBJ2-2, with D maybe TRBD1 (5 bases). Germline assignment: CDR1 MDHEN and CDR2 SYDVKM. The germline V and J ends were trimmed by 2 bases and 1 base, with 8 bases remaining between them. The CDR3 spans 15 residues. This chain's CDR3 is CASSLGAWNTGELFF. As DNA, the CDR3 is TGTGCCAGCAGTTTAGGGGCGTGGAACACCGGGGAGCTGTTTTTT.

This clonotype was detected a few times. This chain links TRBV10-3 with TRBJ1-2; 11 bases agree with TRBD1. From germline, CDR1 is ENHRY and CDR2 SYGVKD. V lost 4 bases to trimming and J lost 4 bases; unmatched junction nucleotides: 2. This CDR3 contains 14 residues. The CDR3 loop is CAISGDRGIYGYTF. CDR3 sequence (DNA): TGTGCCATCAGTGGGGACAGGGGGATCTATGGCTACACCTTC.

In this sample, this clonotype turned up many times. The rearrangement joins TRBV4-1 to TRBJ1-1; no reliable D call. Deletions cut 0 bases from V and 1 base from J, with 9 bases between. The CDR3 loop spans 15 amino acids. Looked up from germline, CDR1 is MGHRA and CDR2 is YSYEKL. CDR3 coding DNA: TGCGCCAGCAGCCAAGATGTTTTGGGGAACACTGAAGCTTTCTTT. Protein sequence: CASSQDVLGNTEAFF.

As DNA, the CDR3 is TGCGCCAGCAGCTTGGTGGGGTATAACTATGGCTACACCTTC. It specifies CASSLVGYNYGYTF. The chain uses TRBV5-1 and TRBJ1-2, with D hard to call. The germline V gene has CDR1 SGHRS and CDR2 YFSETQ. The CDR3 runs 14 residues. Trimming took 0 bases from V and 1 from J, leaving 7 bases between them.

Ten or more counts support this clonotype. The junction departs from the called germline gene at one end, perhaps through a read error. J is TRBJ2-3 and V is TRBV5-1; 9 bases map to TRBD2. The CDR3 runs 14 residues. Germline-derived CDR1 and CDR2 are SGHRS and YFSETQ. Here the CDR3 DNA reads TGTGCCAGCAGTTTGGGACTAGCAACAGATACGCAGTATTTT. It codes for CASSLGLATDTQYF.

This chain links TRBV5-1 with TRBJ2-1; possibly TRBD2 for D (5 bases). This CDR3 is built from 17 residues. The V end was cut by 0 bases, the J end by 1 base, with 14 bases between. From germline, CDR1 is SGHRS and CDR2 YFSETQ. In DNA, the CDR3 is TGCGCCAGCAGCTTGGGTGGAGGCCGGAGTTCCTACAATGAGCAGTTCTTC. It codes for CASSLGGGRSSYNEQFF.

This clonotype was recorded many times. This chain joins TRBV7-9 and TRBJ2-1, with a tentative D call TRBD2 (7 bases). Trimming took 5 bases from V and 7 from J, leaving 18 bases between them. Germline CDR1 and CDR2: SEHNR and FQNEAQ (reference sequence). This CDR3 has 15 residues. CDR3 protein: CASSLLGGAGNEQFF. As DNA, the CDR3 is TGTGCCAGCAGCCTTCTGGGGGGGGCTGGAAATGAGCAGTTCTTC.

This clonotype was observed a few times. CDR3 sequence: CASSVEPGTYEQYF. CDR3 nucleotide sequence: TGTGCCAGCAGCGTAGAACCGGGGACCTACGAGCAGTACTTC. This chain joins TRBV9 and TRBJ2-7; a weak D match, TRBD2 (5 bases). V shed 0 bases and J shed 2 bases, with 9 bases lying between them. CDR1 is SGDLS, CDR2 YYNGEE, per germline. The length of the CDR3 is 14 residues. Using reference TRBV9 and TRBJ2-7 for the parts outside the CDR3, the full variable domain is DSGVTQTPKHLITATGQRVTLRCSPRSGDLSVYWYQQSLDQGLQFLIQYYNGEERAKGNILERFSAQQFPDLHSELNLSSLELGDSALYFCASSVEPGTYEQYFGPGTRLTVT.

CDR3 sequence (DNA): TGTGCCAGCAGCTTGAGGGCTATAGACAATGAGCAGTTCTTC. Translation: CASSLRAIDNEQFF. The rearrangement joins TRBV7-3 to TRBJ2-1; perhaps TRBD2 as D (5 bases). V dropped 3 bases and J dropped 5 bases, with 11 bases sitting between them. The CDR3 contains 14 residues. CDR1 SGHTA and CDR2 FQGTGA come from the germline V gene.

The table lists this clonotype with many counts. This chain links TRBV12-3 or TRBV12-4 with TRBJ1-1; TRBD1 is a possible D gene (6 bases). V lost 3 bases and J 4 bases, leaving 9 bases between the germline ends. CDR3 length: 13 residues. This chain's CDR3 is CASSFVGGTEAFF. The CDR3 region has the DNA TGTGCCAGCAGTTTTGTAGGGGGCACTGAAGCTTTCTTT.

This clonotype appeared a few times. This rearrangement joins TRBV2 to TRBJ1-5; D perhaps matches TRBD1 (5 bases). Germline CDR1 reads SNHLY; CDR2 reads FYNNEI. The length of the CDR3 is 13 residues. The ends were cut back, 3 bases at V and 7 bases at J, with 10 bases in the middle. The CDR3 spells CASSEGLGQPQHF. In nucleotides, the CDR3 is TGTGCCAGCAGTGAGGGACTGGGGCAGCCCCAGCATTTT.

As for this clonotype: An end of the junction differs from the germline gene, which may be a read error. The rearrangement uses TRBV11-1 and TRBJ2-7; D might be TRBD2 (6 bases). CDR1 is SGHAT and CDR2 is FQDESV in the germline V gene (reference sequence). The CDR3 covers 11 residues. CDR3 sequence reads: CASSLATEQYF. CDR3 sequence (DNA): TGTGCCAGCAGCCTAGCGACAGAGCAGTACTTC.

This sequence joins TRBV29-1 and TRBJ2-1; unclear D gene. Germline-derived CDR1 and CDR2 are SQVTM and ANQGSEA. Deletions cut 6 bases from V and 5 bases from J, with 14 bases between. The CDR3 is 13 amino acids. CDR3 region: CSVLRANDNEQFF. The CDR3 DNA follows: TGCAGCGTCCTTAGGGCAAATGACAATGAGCAGTTCTTC.

The DNA for the CDR3 is TGTGCCAGCAGCTTCACGGCGACGTTCACAGATACGCAGTATTTT. Its protein product is CASSFTATFTDTQYF. The gene calls are TRBV7-2 and TRBJ2-3; D call uncertain. V lost 3 bases, J lost 2 bases, and 12 bases lay in between. From germline, CDR1 is SGHTA and CDR2 FQGNSA. The CDR3 has 15 amino acids.

The rearrangement links TRBV12-3 or TRBV12-4 to TRBJ2-1; either TRBD1 or TRBD2 may supply D (5 bases each). The CDR3 contains 14 residues. V lost 9 bases to trimming and J lost 2 bases, with 14 bases between them. In DNA, the CDR3 is TGTGCCAGTTTACGGGGCCCTGCCTACAATGAGCAGTTCTTC. It translates to CASLRGPAYNEQFF.

The chain is built from TRBV18 and TRBJ2-1, with 8 nucleotides matching TRBD2. V was pared by 5 bases and J by 2 bases, with 8 bases of the junction left unmatched. This CDR3 comprises 16 residues. Per the germline V gene, CDR1 is KGHSH and CDR2 is LQKENI. This CDR3 reads CASSAMTSETYNEQFF. CDR3 bases: TGTGCCAGCTCAGCCATGACTAGCGAGACCTACAATGAGCAGTTCTTC.

This clonotype has only a few counts. The chain couples TRBV7-9 to TRBJ1-2, with D possibly matching TRBD1 (5 bases). The CDR3 is made up of 14 amino acids. V lost 5 bases, J lost 7 bases, and 17 bases lay in between. CDR1 and CDR2 from the germline V gene are SEHNR and FQNEAQ (reference sequence). CDR3 in amino acids: CASSPSQFRAGYTF. Here the CDR3 DNA reads TGTGCCAGCAGCCCAAGCCAGTTCAGGGCTGGCTACACCTTC.

This clonotype turned up a few times. The chain uses TRBV7-9 and TRBJ2-5; D ambiguous. The CDR3 has 16 residues. CDR1 SEHNR and CDR2 FQNEAQ come from the germline V gene (reference sequence). V was cut by 5 bases and J by 5 bases, with 21 bases left in between. The CDR3 coding sequence is TGTGCCAGCAGCCACCCAGGAAGATTGGTCGGGGAGACCCAGTACTTC. Amino acid sequence: CASSHPGRLVGETQYF.

The gene calls are TRBV6-5 and TRBJ1-4; D is possibly TRBD1 (5 bases). From germline, CDR1 is MNHEY and CDR2 SVGAGI. CDR3 length equals 14 residues. V was pared by 1 base and J by 5 bases, with 8 bases between. The CDR3 DNA follows: TGTGCCAGCAGTTACTTGACAGTGAATGAAAAACTGTTTTTT. It encodes CASSYLTVNEKLFF.

The sample holds a few counts of this clonotype. The chain couples TRBV27 to TRBJ2-7, with D unclear. Germline V gene lookup returns CDR1 MNHEY and CDR2 SMNVEV (reference sequence). This CDR3 region has 13 residues. The V and J ends lost 2 bases and 3 bases respectively, with 8 bases between them. The CDR3 sequence is CASSLGLVYEQYF. CDR3 nucleotide sequence: TGTGCCAGCAGTTTAGGGCTAGTCTACGAGCAGTACTTC.

This clonotype was seen many times. The J gene is TRBJ2-7, the V gene TRBV20-1, with a tentative D call TRBD2 (5 bases). V was trimmed by 8 bases and J by 5 bases, leaving 13 bases between them. In germline, CDR1 is DFQATT, CDR2 SNEGSKA (reference sequence). CDR3 length: 11 residues. For the CDR3, the DNA is TGCAGTTCCGATGAGGGAAACGAGCAGTACTTC. The encoded protein is CSSDEGNEQYF.

V gene TRBV6-1 combines with J gene TRBJ1-2, with 9 nucleotides matching TRBD1. CDR1 is MNHNS and CDR2 is SASEGT in the germline V gene. This CDR3 region has 17 residues. The junction had 12 bases not matched to a gene; V was cut back by 3 bases and J by 4 bases. As DNA, the CDR3 is TGTGCCAGCAGTGATCGGACAGGGGCCGGGACCATCTATGGCTACACCTTC. Translated, it gives CASSDRTGAGTIYGYTF.

V gene TRBV10-3 combines with J gene TRBJ1-1; tentative D call: TRBD1 (6 bases). The germline V gene has CDR1 ENHRY and CDR2 SYGVKD. The V end lost 7 bases, the J end lost 3 bases, and 15 bases lay between the germline ends. This CDR3 has 14 amino acids. CDR3 nucleotides: TGTGCCATCAACGCGGCGGGGGCTGACACTGAAGCTTTCTTT. Translation: CAINAAGADTEAFF.

This clonotype has ten or more counts. The chain links TRBV25-1 to TRBJ2-3; 10 bases line up with TRBD2. Germline V CDR1 and CDR2: MGHDK, SYGVNS. After removal of 10 bases from V and 2 bases from J, the junction contained 3 bases not matched to a gene. The CDR3 is made up of 13 amino acids. CDR3: CATLAGPTDTQYF. For the CDR3, the DNA is TGTGCCACACTAGCGGGACCCACAGATACGCAGTATTTT.

The gene calls are TRBV3-1 and TRBJ2-7; D possibly matches TRBD1 or TRBD2 (5 bases each). Germline CDR1 reads LGHDT; CDR2 reads YNNKEL (reference sequence). V lost 8 bases, J lost 0 bases, and 20 bases lay in between. The length of the CDR3 is 16 residues. The CDR3: CASALGPHISSYEQYF. The DNA for the CDR3 is TGTGCCAGCGCGTTGGGACCACACATAAGCTCCTACGAGCAGTACTTC.